The present T cell receptor beta chain was sequenced within a study of PD-L1 blockade in urothelial cancer. The wider study: Blood analysis took place 3 weeks (second dose) and 6 weeks after treatment start.

This CDR3 region has 14 residues. V was shortened by 3 bases and J by 2 bases, with 8 bases between the two germline ends. CDR1 is MNHEY, CDR2 SMNVEV, per germline (reference sequence). TCRdb's table, derived via immunoSEQ multiplex PCR, lists solely in-frame clones and lacks some. The data hold 30,000 to 35,000 clones, with around 83% observed a single time. The TCR sequence derives from a man aged 60-69 years with urothelial cancer. This specimen consisted of PBMCs, obtained around atezolizumab (anti-PD-L1) treatment. V and J are TRBV27 and TRBJ1-5; the D is unclear. The CDR3 DNA reads as TGTGCCAGCAGTTTCGAGAGGGGCAATCAGCCCCAGCATTTT. Encoded protein: CASSFERGNQPQHF.